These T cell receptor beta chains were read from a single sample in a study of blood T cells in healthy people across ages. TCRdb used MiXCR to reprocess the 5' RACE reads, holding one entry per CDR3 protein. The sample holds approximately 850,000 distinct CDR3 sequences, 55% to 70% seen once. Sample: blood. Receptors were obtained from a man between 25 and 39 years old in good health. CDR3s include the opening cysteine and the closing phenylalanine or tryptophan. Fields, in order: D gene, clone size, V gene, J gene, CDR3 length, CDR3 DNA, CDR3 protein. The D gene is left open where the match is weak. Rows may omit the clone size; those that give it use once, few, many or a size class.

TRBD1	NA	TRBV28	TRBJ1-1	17	TGTGCCAGCAGTCTTCACAGGGGGGCAGTCATGAACACTGAAGCTTTCTTT	CASSLHRGAVMNTEAFF
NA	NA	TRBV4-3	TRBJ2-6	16	TGCGCCAGCAGCCCGGACGCCACCTCTGGGGCCAACGTCCTGACTTTC	CASSPDATSGANVLTF
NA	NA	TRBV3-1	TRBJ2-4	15	TGTGCCAGCAGCCAAGGTTCGGGATTCCAAAACATTCAGTACTTC	CASSQGSGFQNIQYF
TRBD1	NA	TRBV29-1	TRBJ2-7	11	TGCAGCGGGGGACAGGGTTACGAGCAGTACTTC	CSGGQGYEQYF
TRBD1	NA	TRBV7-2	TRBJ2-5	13	TGTGCCAGCAGCGCCGGGACAGTAGAGACCCAGTACTTC	CASSAGTVETQYF
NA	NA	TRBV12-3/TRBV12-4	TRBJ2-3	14	TGTGCCAGCACCGTGAAGGGGAGAACAGATACGCAGTATTTT	CASTVKGRTDTQYF
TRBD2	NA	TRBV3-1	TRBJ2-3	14	TGTGCCAGCAGCCAACTAGCGGGGGCCTCGGGGGTGTATTTT	CASSQLAGASGVYF
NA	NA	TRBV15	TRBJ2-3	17	TGTGCCACCAGCAGCTTGTCTCCGGACAGCAGCACAGATACGCAGTATTTT	CATSSLSPDSSTDTQYF
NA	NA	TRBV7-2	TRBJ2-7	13	TGTGCCAGCAGCTTCCGACCCGTGGGCGAGCAGTACTTC	CASSFRPVGEQYF
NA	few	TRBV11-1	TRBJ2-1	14	TGTGCCAGCAGCTTCGAGTCAACCTACAATGAGCAGTTCTTC	CASSFESTYNEQFF
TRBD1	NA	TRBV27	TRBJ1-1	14	TGTGCCAGCAGTCGGACAGGGCCGAACACTGAAGCTTTCTTT	CASSRTGPNTEAFF
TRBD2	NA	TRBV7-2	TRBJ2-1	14	TGTGCCAGCAGCTCATCCGGGGGGTCACGTGAGCAGTTCTTC	CASSSSGGSREQFF
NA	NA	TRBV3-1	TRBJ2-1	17	TGTGCCAGCAGCAATTCCAACTTAAGGAGGGATTACAATGAGCAGTTCTTC	CASSNSNLRRDYNEQFF
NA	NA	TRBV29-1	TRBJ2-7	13	TGCAGCGCCGCGACACCGGGTGGGGGTGAGCAGTACTTC	CSAATPGGGEQYF
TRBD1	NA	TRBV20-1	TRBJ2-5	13	TGCAGTGCTAAACCGAGGGGGCCCGGAGAGCAGTACTTC	CSAKPRGPGEQYF
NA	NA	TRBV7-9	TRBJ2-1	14	TGTGCCAGCAGCTTAGACCCGGCCCGTGGTGAGCAGTTCTTC	CASSLDPARGEQFF
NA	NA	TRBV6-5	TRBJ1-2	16	TGTGCCAGCAGTTACTCAAGCAGTCGACAGACAAATGGCTACACCTTC	CASSYSSSRQTNGYTF
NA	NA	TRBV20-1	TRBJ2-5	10	TGCAGTGCTAGCGGTAATGAGCAGTACTTC	CSASGNEQYF
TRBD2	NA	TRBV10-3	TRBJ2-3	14	TGTGCCATCAACACGGGGGGGTTGTCAGATACGCAGTATTTT	CAINTGGLSDTQYF
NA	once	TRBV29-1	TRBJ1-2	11	TGCAGCGTTGGGGCAGAGTATGGCTACACCTTC	CSVGAEYGYTF
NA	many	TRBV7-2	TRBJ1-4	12	TGTGCCAGCAGCCGGTGGGGGGAAAAACTGTTTTTT	CASSRWGEKLFF
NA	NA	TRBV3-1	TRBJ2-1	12	TGTGCCAGCAGCTGGGACGCAAATGAGCAGTTCTTC	CASSWDANEQFF
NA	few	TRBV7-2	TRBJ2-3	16	TGTGCCAGCAGCCCCGCACCAGGGGCCCTCACAGATACGCAGTATTTT	CASSPAPGALTDTQYF
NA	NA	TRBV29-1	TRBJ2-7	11	TGCAGCGTTGAACGGTTCGGCGAGCAGTACTTC	CSVERFGEQYF
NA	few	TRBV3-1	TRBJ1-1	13	TGTGCCAGCAGCCAACTGCCGAACACTGAAGCTTTCTTT	CASSQLPNTEAFF
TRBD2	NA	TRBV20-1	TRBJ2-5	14	TGCAGTGCTACGCCCCTTGGACTAGCGGAGACCCAGTACTTC	CSATPLGLAETQYF
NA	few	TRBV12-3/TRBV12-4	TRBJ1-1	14	TGTGCCAGCAGTTCGGGACAAATGAACACTGAAGCTTTCTTT	CASSSGQMNTEAFF
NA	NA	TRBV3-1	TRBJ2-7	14	TGTGCCAGCAGCCCCGGACAGAAGTATAACGAGCAGTACTTC	CASSPGQKYNEQYF
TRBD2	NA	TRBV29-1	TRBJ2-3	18	TGCAGCCCTGGGGGGGGTGACTCAGGGTATGCTAGCACAGATACGCAGTATTTT	CSPGGGDSGYASTDTQYF
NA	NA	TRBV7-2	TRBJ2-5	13	TGTGCCATCCCATTCCGACGCCAAGAGACCCAGTACTTC	CAIPFRRQETQYF
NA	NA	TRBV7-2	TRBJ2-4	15	TGTGCCAGCAGCTTAGGGGCGGGAGCCAAAAACATTCAGTACTTC	CASSLGAGAKNIQYF
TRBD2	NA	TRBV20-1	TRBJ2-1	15	TGCAGTGCGGTCCCCCTAGCGGGATGGCACAATGAGCAGTTCTTC	CSAVPLAGWHNEQFF
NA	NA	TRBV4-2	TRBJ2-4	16	TGTGCCAGCAGCCAAGGGGGTGGGGGGTCGCTAAACATTCAGTACTTC	CASSQGGGGSLNIQYF
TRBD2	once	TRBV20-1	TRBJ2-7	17	TGCAGTGCTAGAGATGTCCGCGGACTAGCGGGAGAAGACGAGCAGTACTTC	CSARDVRGLAGEDEQYF
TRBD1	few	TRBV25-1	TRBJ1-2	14	TGTGCCAGCACCAGGGACAGCAAATCCTATGGCTACACCTTC	CASTRDSKSYGYTF
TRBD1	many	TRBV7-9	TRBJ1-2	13	TGTGCCAGCAGCCCCGACAGGGTTTATGGCTACACCTTC	CASSPDRVYGYTF
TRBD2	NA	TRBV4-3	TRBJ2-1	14	TGCGCCAGCAGCGCCCGACTAGCGGGAGGTTTTCGGTTCTTC	CASSARLAGGFRFF
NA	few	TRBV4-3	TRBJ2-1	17	TGCGCCAGCAGCCAAGATGATAGCGGAAGCCCTTTCAATGAGCAGTTCTTC	CASSQDDSGSPFNEQFF
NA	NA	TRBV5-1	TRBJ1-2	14	TGCGCCAGCAGCACCACAGTTACAGCTTATGGCTACACCTTC	CASSTTVTAYGYTF
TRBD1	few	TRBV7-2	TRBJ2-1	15	TGTGCCAGCAGCCCGGATCGGGACAGTACCAATGAGCAGTTCTTC	CASSPDRDSTNEQFF
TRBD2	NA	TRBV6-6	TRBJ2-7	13	TGTGCCAGCAGTGACCTAGCGGCGGGGGGGCAGTACTTC	CASSDLAAGGQYF
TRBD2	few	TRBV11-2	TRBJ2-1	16	TGTGCCAGCAGCTGGCTAGCGGGGGGCCCATACAATGAGCAGTTCTTC	CASSWLAGGPYNEQFF
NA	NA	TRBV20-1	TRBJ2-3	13	TGCAGTGCTAGTCCACTACACACAGATACGCAGTATTTT	CSASPLHTDTQYF
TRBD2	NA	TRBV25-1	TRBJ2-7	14	TGTGCCAAAGTAGCGGGACGGTCCGTCTTCGAGCAGTACTTC	CAKVAGRSVFEQYF
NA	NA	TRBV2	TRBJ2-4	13	TGTGCCAGCAGTGAAAGCGGGAAAAACATTCAGTACTTC	CASSESGKNIQYF
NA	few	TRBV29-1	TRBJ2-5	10	TGCAGCGTTCCTCAAGAGACCCAGTACTTC	CSVPQETQYF
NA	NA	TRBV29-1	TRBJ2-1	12	TGCAGCGTTGCATTCCGATCAGGGGAGCAGTTCTTC	CSVAFRSGEQFF
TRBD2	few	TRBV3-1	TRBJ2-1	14	TGTGCCAGCAGCCAACAACTAGCGATAGGAGAGCAGTTCTTC	CASSQQLAIGEQFF
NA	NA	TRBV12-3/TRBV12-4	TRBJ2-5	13	TGTGCCAGCAGTTTTCACGGGGCAAATGAGCAGTACTTC	CASSFHGANEQYF
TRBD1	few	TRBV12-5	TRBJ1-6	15	TGTGCTAGTGGTTTGGTACGACAGGGGGCCGGCTCCCTCCACTTT	CASGLVRQGAGSLHF
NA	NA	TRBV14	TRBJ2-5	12	TGTGCCAGTAGCCAATCGCATAGAGAGCAGTACTTC	CASSQSHREQYF
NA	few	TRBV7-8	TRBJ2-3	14	TGTGCCAGCAGTAGCCGGGACATCGTAGATACGCAGTATTTT	CASSSRDIVDTQYF
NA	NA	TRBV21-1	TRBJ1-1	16	TGTGCCAGCAGCAAACCAGCGGGACAGACGAACACTGAAGCTTTCTTT	CASSKPAGQTNTEAFF
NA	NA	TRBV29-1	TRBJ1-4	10	TGCAGCGTTTGGCGGGAAAAACTGTTTTTT	CSVWREKLFF
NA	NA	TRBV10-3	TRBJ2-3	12	TGTGCCCTCGGGTTCGGCACAGATACGCAGTATTTT	CALGFGTDTQYF
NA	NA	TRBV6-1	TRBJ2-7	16	TGTGCCAGCAGCGGATCCGAGGGGTTTCTAGGCTACGAGCAGTACTTC	CASSGSEGFLGYEQYF
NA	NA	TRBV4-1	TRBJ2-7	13	TGCGCCAGCAGCCAAAACCAGGGGTACGAGCAGTACTTC	CASSQNQGYEQYF
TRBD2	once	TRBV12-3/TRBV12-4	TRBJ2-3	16	TGTGCCAGCAGTTCCCTTAGCGGGGGGGTGGGAGATACGCAGTATTTT	CASSSLSGGVGDTQYF
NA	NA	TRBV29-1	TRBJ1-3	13	TGCAGCGTTGAGGAAGGATATAAGGACACCATATATTTT	CSVEEGYKDTIYF
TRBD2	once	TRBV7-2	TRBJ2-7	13	TGTGCCATCAGCCGGGGACTAGCCGGTGAGCAGTACTTC	CAISRGLAGEQYF